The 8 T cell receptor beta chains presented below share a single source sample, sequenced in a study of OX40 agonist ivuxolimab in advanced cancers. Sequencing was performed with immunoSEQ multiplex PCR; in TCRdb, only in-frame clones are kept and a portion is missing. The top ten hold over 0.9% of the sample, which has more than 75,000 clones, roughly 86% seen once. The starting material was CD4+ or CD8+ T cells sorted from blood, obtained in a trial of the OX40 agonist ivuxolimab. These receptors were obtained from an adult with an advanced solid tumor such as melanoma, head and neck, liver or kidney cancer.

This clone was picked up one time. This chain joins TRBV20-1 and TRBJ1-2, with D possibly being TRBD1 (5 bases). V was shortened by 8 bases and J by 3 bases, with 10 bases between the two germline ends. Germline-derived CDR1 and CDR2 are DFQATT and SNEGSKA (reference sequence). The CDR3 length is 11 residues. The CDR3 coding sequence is TGCAGTATTAGGGGCTACTATGGCTACACCTTC. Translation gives CSIRGYYGYTF.

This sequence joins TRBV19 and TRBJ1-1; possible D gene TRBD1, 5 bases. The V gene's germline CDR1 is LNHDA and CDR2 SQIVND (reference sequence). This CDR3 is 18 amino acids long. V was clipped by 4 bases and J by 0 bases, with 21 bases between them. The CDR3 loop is CASSRVTGQSVMNTEAFF. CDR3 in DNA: TGTGCCAGTAGTAGGGTCACGGGGCAGAGTGTGATGAACACTGAAGCTTTCTTT.

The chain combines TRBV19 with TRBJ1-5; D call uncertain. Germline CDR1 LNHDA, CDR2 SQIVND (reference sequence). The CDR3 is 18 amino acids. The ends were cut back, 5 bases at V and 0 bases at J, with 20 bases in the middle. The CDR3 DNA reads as TGTGCCAGTAGTCCACAAACCAAGGCGAGTAATAGCAATCAGCCCCAGCATTTT. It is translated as CASSPQTKASNSNQPQHF.

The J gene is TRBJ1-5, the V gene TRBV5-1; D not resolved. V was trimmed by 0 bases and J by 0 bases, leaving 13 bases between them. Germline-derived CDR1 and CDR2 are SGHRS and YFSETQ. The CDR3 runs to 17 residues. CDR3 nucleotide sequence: TGCGCCAGCAGCTTGGCGGCAGGATCTTATAGCAATCAGCCCCAGCATTTT. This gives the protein CASSLAAGSYSNQPQHF.

DNA for the CDR3: TGTGCCAGCAGCTTAACCCCAGAACTGAACACTGAAGCTTTCTTT. It codes for CASSLTPELNTEAFF. The rearrangement joins TRBV7-3 to TRBJ1-1; no definite D call. Germline CDR1 SGHTA, CDR2 FQGTGA. This CDR3 region has 15 residues. Trimming took 0 bases from V and 0 from J, leaving 8 bases between them.

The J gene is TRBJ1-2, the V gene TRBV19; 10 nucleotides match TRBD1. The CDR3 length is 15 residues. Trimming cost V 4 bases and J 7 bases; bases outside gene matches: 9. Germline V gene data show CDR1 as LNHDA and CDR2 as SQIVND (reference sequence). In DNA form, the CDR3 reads TGTGCCAGTAGTAGCCGGGACAGGGGTGTTGGTGGCTACACCTTC. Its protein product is CASSSRDRGVGGYTF.

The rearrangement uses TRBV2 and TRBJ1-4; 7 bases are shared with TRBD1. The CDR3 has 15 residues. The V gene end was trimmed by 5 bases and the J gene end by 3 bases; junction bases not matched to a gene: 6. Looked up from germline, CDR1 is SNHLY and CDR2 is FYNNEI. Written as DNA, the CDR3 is TGTGCCAGCAGTTCATCCGGGACAGCTAATGAAAAACTGTTTTTT. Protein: CASSSSGTANEKLFF.

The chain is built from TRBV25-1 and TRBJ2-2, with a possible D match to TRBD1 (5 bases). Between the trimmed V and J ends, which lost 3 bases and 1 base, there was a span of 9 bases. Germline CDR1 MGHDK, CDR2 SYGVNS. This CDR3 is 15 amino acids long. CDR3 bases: TGTGCCAGCAGTGATGGACACTTGAACACCGGGGAGCTGTTTTTT. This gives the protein CASSDGHLNTGELFF.